The present T cell receptor beta chain was sequenced within a study of T-cell memory formation after mild COVID-19. Study-wide background: The TCR clusters were mostly specific to one donor. Overall study findings and caveats: For contracting clones, CD4+ ones sat mainly in CM and EM, CD8+ in EMRA.

MiXCR was run by TCRdb on the 5' RACE reads, yielding one entry per CDR3 protein. The sample gives fewer than 400,000 distinct CDR3 sequences, 15% to 20% of which show up once; around a fifth is in the top ten. With regard to this clonotype: Its specificity is not known.

Trimming removed 5 bases from V and 4 bases from J, with 14 bases in between. CDR3 length equals 14 residues. The source is a man between 18 and 35 years old who had mild COVID-19 (a few samples of this study predate the infection). Cell type and time point are not known. The chain carries TRBV12-3 or TRBV12-4 and TRBJ1-2; no clear D gene. The material sequenced was PBMCs or a T cell subset sorted from them (not recorded which). The CDR3 is CASSDLMASYGYTF. CDR3 nucleotides: TGTGCCAGCAGTGACCTCATGGCCTCCTATGGCTACACCTTC.